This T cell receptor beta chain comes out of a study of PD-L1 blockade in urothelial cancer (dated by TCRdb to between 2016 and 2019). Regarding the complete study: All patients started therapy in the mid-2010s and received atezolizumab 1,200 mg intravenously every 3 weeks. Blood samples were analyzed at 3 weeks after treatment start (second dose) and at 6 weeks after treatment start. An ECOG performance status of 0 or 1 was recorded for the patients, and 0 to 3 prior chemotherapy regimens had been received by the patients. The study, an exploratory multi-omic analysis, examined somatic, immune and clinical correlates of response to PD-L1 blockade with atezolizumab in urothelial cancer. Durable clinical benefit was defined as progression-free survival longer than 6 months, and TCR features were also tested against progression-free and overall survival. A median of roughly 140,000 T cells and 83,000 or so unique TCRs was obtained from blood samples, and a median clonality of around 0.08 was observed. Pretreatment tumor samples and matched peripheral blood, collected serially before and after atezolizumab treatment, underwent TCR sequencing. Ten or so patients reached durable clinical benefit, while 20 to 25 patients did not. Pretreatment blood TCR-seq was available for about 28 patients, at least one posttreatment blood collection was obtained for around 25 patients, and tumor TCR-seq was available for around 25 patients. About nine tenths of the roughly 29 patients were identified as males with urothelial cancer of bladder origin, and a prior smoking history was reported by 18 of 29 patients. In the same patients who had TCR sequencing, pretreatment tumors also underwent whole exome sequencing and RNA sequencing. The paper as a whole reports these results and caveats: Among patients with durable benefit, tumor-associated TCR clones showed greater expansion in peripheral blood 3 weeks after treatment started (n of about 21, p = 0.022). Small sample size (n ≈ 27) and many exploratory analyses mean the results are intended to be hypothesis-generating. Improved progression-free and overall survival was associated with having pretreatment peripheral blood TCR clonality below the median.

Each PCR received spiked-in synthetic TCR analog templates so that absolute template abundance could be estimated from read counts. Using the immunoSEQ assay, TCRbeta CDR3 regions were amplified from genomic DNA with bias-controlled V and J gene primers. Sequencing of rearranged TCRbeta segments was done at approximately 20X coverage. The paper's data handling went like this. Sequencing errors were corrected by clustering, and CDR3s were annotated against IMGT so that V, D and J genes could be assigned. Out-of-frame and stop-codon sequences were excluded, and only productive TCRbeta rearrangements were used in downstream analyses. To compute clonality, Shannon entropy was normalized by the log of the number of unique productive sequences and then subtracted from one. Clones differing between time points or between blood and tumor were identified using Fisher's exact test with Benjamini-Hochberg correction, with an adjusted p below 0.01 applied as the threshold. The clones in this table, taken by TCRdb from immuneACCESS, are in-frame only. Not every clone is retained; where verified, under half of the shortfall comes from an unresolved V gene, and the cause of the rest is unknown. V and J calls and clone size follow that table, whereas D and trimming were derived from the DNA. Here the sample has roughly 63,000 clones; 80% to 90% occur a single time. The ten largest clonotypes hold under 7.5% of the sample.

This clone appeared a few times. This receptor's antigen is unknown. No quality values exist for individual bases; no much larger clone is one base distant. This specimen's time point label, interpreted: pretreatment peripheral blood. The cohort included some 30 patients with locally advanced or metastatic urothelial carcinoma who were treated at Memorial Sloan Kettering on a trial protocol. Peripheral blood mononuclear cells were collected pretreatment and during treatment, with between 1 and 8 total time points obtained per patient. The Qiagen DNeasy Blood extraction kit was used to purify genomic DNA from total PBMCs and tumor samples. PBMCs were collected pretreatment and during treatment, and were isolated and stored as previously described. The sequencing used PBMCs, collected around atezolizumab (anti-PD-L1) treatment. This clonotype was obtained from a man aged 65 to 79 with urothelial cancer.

Here is the DNA: TGCGCCAGCAGCTCTGGACAGGGGAACACTGAAGCTTTCTTT. It translates to CASSSGQGNTEAFF. The chain is made from TRBV5-1 and TRBJ1-1, and 8 junctional nucleotides match TRBD1. V and J are trimmed by 3 bases and 1 base, and the gene matches miss 2 bases of the junction. The germline V gene specifies SGHRS as CDR1 and YFSETQ as CDR2. The CDR3 contains 14 residues, cysteine and phenylalanine counted. The entry retains the CDR3 DNA only, 42 bases that are in frame from base 1.